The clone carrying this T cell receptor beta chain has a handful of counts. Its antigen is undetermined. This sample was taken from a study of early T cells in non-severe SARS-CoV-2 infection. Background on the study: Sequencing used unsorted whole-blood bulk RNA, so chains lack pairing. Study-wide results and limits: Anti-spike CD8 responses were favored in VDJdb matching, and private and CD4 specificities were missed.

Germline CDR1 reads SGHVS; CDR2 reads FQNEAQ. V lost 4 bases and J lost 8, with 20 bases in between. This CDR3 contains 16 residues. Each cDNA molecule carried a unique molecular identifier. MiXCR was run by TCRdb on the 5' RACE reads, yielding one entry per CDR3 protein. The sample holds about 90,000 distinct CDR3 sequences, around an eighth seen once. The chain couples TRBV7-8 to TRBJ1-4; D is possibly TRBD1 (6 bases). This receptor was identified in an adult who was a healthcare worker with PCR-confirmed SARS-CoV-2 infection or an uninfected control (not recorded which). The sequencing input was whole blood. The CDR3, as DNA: TGTGCCAGCAGCTCGACTTCAGGGGAAAGAAGGGAAAAACTGTTTTTT. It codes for CASSSTSGERREKLFF. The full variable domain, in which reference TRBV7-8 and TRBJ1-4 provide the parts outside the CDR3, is GAGVSQSPRYKVAKRGQDVALRCDPISGHVSLFWYQQALGQGPEFLTYFQNEAQLDKSGLPSDRFFAERPEGSVSTLKIQRTQQEDSAVYLCASSSTSGERREKLFFGSGTQLSVL.